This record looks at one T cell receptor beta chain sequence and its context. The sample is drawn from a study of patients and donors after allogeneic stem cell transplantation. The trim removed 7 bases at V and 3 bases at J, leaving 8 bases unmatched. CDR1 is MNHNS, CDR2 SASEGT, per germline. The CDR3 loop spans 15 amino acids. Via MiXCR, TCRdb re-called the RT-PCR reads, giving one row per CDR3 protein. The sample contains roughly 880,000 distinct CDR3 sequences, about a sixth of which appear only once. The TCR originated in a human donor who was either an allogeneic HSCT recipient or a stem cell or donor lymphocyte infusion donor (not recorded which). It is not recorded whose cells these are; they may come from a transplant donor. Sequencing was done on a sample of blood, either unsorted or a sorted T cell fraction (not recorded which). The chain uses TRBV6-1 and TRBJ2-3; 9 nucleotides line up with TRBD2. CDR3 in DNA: TGTGCCAGCAACCCCGGGACTAGCCTTACAGATACGCAGTATTTT. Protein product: CASNPGTSLTDTQYF.